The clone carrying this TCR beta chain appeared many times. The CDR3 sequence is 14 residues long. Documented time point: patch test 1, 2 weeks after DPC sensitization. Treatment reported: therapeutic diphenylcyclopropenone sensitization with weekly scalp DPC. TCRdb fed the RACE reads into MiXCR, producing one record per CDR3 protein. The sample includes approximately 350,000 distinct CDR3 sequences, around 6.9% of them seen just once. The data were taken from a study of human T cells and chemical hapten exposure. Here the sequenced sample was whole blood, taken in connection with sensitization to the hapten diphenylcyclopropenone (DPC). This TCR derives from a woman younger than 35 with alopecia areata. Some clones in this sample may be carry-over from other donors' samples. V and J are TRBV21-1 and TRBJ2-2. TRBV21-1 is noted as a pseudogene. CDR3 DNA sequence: TGTGCCAGCAGCAAAGTTCGGCATACCGGGGAGCTGTTTTTT. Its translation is CASSKVRHTGELFF.